The rows below give T cell receptor beta chains drawn from one sample of a study of identical twins. A single record per CDR3 protein comes from TCRdb applying MiXCR to the 5' RACE reads. The data show around 960,000 distinct CDR3 sequences, with approximately 13% seen just once and around 1.6% held by the top ten. The data also belong to a second study, concerning yellow fever vaccine responses in identical twins.

The sample comprised PBMCs. These receptors were obtained from a woman aged 18-29 years in good health. Both conserved end residues are part of each CDR3. Each record gives: clone size, V gene, CDR3 protein. Not all rows give a size; the values are once, few, many and, for expanded clones, a class.

size: few
V: TRBV9
CDR3: CASSGAPRVGAGVNEQFF

size: few
V: TRBV5-1
CDR3: CASSAGTASAEAFF

size: NA
V: TRBV2
CDR3: CASSSTSGLGSGANVLTF

size: few
V: TRBV2
CDR3: CASRLNLAGGNEQFF

size: few
V: TRBV20-1
CDR3: CSASYRRGSQGETQYF

size: NA
V: TRBV4-1
CDR3: CASSQDSAREAYEQYF

size: few
V: TRBV19
CDR3: CASSGGRRDLYNEQFF

size: NA
V: TRBV5-1
CDR3: CASSLAPGQEGYF

size: NA
V: TRBV25-1
CDR3: CASRPGTDRYNEQFF

size: few
V: TRBV7-7
CDR3: CASSSGTNRYNEQFF

size: NA
V: TRBV28
CDR3: CASRLLHIQYF

size: NA
V: TRBV11-2
CDR3: CASSFDAGGNGYTF

size: NA
V: TRBV9
CDR3: CASSVTYSGVLTDTQYF

size: many
V: TRBV7-8
CDR3: CASEPGQGPYEQYF

size: few
V: TRBV7-9
CDR3: CASSPGTGEGSYEQYF

size: NA
V: TRBV7-2
CDR3: CASRRGGLAEQYF

size: many
V: TRBV2
CDR3: CASNQKGLAASYEQYF